This T cell receptor (beta chain) derives from a study of a mutant IDH1 vaccine in newly diagnosed glioma. Whole-study context: Vaccine administration was initiated 4-6 weeks following radiotherapy alone, or with temozolomide cycles.

Time point specified: week 11, during vaccination. A 20-mer mutant IDH1 peptide at 300 ug was injected subcutaneously with topical imiquimod. The V and J ends lost 4 bases and 2 bases respectively, with 11 bases between them. Germline loops: CDR1 MGHRA, CDR2 YSYEKL. There are 14 residues in the CDR3. Sequenced by immunoSEQ multiplex PCR; TCRdb stores in-frame clones only, minus some. The sample includes under 65,000 clones, roughly 80% seen only once; the top ten take approximately 6%. Details on this clone: The antigen remains unidentified.

The sample was PBMCs, taken from a glioma patient whose treatment included an IDH1 peptide vaccine. The chain has TRBV4-1 and TRBJ1-2; D remains unclear. The origin of this receptor is a man aged 45-65 years with glioma. CDR3 protein: CASSREGLNYGYTF. CDR3 sequence (DNA): TGCGCCAGCAGCCGAGAGGGTTTGAACTATGGCTACACCTTC.